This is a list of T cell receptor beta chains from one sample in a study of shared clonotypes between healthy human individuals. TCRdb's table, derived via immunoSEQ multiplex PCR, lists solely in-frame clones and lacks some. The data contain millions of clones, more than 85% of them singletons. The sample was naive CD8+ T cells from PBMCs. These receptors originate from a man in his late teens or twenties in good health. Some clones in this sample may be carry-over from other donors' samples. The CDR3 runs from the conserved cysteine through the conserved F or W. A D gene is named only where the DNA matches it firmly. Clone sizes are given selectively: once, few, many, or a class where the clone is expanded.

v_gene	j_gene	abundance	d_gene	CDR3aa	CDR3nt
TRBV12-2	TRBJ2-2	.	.	CASRERRLAGGPVTGELFF	TGTGCAAGTCGCGAAAGGCGACTAGCGGGAGGGCCTGTCACCGGGGAGCTGTTTTTT
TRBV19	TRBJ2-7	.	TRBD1	CASSAGQGAVYEQYF	TGTGCCAGTAGTGCCGGACAGGGCGCAGTTTACGAGCAGTACTTC
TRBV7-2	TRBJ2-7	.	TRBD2	CASSKTSGYYEQYF	TGTGCCAGCAGCAAAACTAGCGGATACTACGAGCAGTACTTC
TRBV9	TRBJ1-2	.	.	CASSATGTYGYTF	TGTGCCAGCAGCGCGACAGGAACATATGGCTACACCTTC
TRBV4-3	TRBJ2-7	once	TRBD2	CASSQDVAGLYEQYF	TGCGCCAGCAGCCAAGACGTAGCGGGACTCTACGAGCAGTACTTC
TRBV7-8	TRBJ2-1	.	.	CASSPRFSGEPRHEQFF	TGTGCCAGCAGCCCGCGATTCAGTGGCGAGCCGAGGCATGAGCAGTTCTTC
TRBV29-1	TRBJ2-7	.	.	CSVGGTPTYEQYF	TGCAGCGTTGGGGGGACTCCCACCTACGAGCAGTACTTC
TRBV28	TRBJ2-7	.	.	CASRAPGLPTYEQYF	TGTGCCAGCAGGGCCCCGGGACTCCCAACCTACGAGCAGTACTTC
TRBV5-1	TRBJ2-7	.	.	CASSPGQSYEQYF	TGCGCCAGCAGCCCAGGACAGTCCTACGAGCAGTACTTC
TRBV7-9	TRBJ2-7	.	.	CASSFGVAYEQYF	TGTGCCAGCAGCTTTGGGGTTGCCTACGAGCAGTACTTC
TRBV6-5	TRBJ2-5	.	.	CASSYSTRLEAQYF	TGTGCCAGCAGTTACTCGACCAGGCTTGAGGCCCAGTACTTC
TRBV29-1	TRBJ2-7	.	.	CSVVRGGGQYF	TGCAGCGTTGTCCGAGGAGGGGGGCAGTACTTC
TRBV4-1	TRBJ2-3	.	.	CASSQRIGATDTQYF	TGCGCCAGCAGCCAACGCATCGGGGCCACAGATACGCAGTATTTT
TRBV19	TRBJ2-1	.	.	CASSIRAAYNEQFF	TGTGCCAGTAGTATCAGGGCAGCATACAATGAGCAGTTCTTC
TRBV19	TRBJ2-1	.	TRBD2	CASRMAGGGNEQFF	TGTGCCAGTAGAATGGCGGGAGGGGGGAATGAGCAGTTCTTC
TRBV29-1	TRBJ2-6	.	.	CSVAPGSGANVLTF	TGCAGCGTGGCCCCGGGCTCTGGGGCCAACGTCCTGACTTTC
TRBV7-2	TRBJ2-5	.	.	CASSLVRVVQETQYF	TGTGCCAGCAGCTTAGTTCGGGTGGTACAAGAGACCCAGTACTTC